This T cell receptor (beta chain) originates from a study of blood T cell repertoires in COVID-19. For the study at large: Recovered status in Cohort 3 required two negative PCRs, clearance, or symptom resolution. The United States, Italy and Spain provided the acute and convalescent COVID-19 samples. T cells, B-cell-depleted T cells, or PBMCs supplied cDNA or gDNA.

Authors' analysis steps: Amplifying reference gene primers gave estimates of nucleated cell counts. Clones were sequenced by immunoSEQ multiplex PCR, and TCRdb holds only the in-frame ones, with some missing. That table is the source of V, J and clone size, and D and trimming were worked out from the DNA. The sample records some 190,000 clones, about 88% being singletons. The TCR was taken from a woman between 40 and 55 years old in a cohort exposed to, infected with or recovered from COVID-19 (not recorded which). Input material: PBMCs or T cells enriched from blood (not recorded which).

The CDR3 DNA is TGTGCCAGCAACCGACAGGGTTTGGGTAACGAGCAGTACTTC. It encodes CASNRQGLGNEQYF. The chain joins TRBV7-9 to TRBJ2-7; 7 bases are a match to TRBD1. After removal of 7 bases from V and 5 bases from J, the junction contained 11 bases not matched to a gene. Looked up from germline, CDR1 is SEHNR and CDR2 is FQNEAQ (reference sequence). This CDR3 has 14 amino acids.